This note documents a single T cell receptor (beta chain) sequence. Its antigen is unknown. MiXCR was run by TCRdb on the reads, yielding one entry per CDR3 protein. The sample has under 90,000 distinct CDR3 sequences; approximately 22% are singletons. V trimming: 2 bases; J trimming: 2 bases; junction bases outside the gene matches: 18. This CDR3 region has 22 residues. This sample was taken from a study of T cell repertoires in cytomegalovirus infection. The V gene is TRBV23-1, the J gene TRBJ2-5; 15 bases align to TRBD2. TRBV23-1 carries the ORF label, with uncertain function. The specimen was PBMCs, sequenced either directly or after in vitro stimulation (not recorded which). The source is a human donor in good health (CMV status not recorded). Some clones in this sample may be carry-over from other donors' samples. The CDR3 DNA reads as TGCGCCAGCAGTCAAAAGGAACGGACTGGACTAGCGGGAGGGCCGGAACAAGAGACCCAGTACTTC. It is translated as CASSQKERTGLAGGPEQETQYF.